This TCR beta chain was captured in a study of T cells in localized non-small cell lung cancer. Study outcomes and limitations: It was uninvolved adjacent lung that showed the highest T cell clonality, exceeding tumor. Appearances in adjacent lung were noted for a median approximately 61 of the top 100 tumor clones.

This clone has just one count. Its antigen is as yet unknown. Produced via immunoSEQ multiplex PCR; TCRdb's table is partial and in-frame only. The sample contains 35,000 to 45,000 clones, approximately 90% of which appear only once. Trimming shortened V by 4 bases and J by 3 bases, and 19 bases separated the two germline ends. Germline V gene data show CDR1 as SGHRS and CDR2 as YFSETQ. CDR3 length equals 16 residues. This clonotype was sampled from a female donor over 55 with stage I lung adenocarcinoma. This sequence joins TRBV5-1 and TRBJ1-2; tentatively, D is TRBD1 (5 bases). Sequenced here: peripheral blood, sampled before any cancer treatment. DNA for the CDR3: TGCGCCAGCAGCCCCCAGGGTTTGGAGGGCCACTATGGCTACACCTTC. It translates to CASSPQGLEGHYGYTF.